The next 28 T cell receptor beta chains were all read from a single sample in a study of regulatory T cells in long-lasting Graves disease. Time point described: newly diagnosed GD, antithyroid drugs for less than 3 months. After RNA was extracted from PBMCs, the TCR library was made from it. Arm-PCR of CDR3 regions and iRepertoire HTBI primers were used to build TCR beta libraries. TCRdb called the multiplex PCR reads again in MiXCR, with one record for every CDR3 protein. The table has hundreds of thousands of distinct CDR3 sequences, around an eighth seen once. These same data were also listed under a study on T cells in Graves' hyperthyroidism and ophthalmopathy.

Source: peripheral blood mononuclear cells (PBMCs), taken at new diagnosis, from a patient treated with antithyroid drugs. Receptors were obtained from a man aged 30 to 39 with Graves disease.

The table lists this clonotype with a few counts. One end of the junction varies from germline; a read error may be responsible. The chain is built from TRBV5-4 and TRBJ2-5, with 10 bases matching TRBD1. The CDR3 spans 12 residues. Germline assignment: CDR1 SGHNT and CDR2 YYREEE (reference sequence). In nucleotides, the CDR3 is TGTGCCAGCAGCTCGGGGACAGGGGTGTTTGGGTTC. Protein product: CASSSGTGVFGF.

The chain couples TRBV11-2 to TRBJ2-1; 12 positions match TRBD1. Trimming took 1 base from V and 5 from J; bases not matched to a gene: 6. From germline, CDR1 is SGHAT and CDR2 FQNNGV. The CDR3 spans 17 residues. The CDR3 nucleotides are TGTGCCAGCAGCTTAGGGGACAGGGGGCGGTCGAACAATGAGCAGTTCTTC. This sequence encodes CASSLGDRGRSNNEQFF.

This clonotype was detected many times. The chain employs TRBV12-5 and TRBJ1-1; the D gene is possibly TRBD1 (5 bases). The CDR3 length is 13 residues. The V end lost 1 base, the J end lost 6 bases, and 9 bases lay between the germline ends. Germline V gene lookup returns CDR1 LGHNT and CDR2 FRNRAP. The CDR3 loop is CASGLDRSAEAFF. DNA of the CDR3: TGTGCTAGTGGTTTGGACAGGAGTGCTGAAGCTTTCTTT.

The chain links TRBV5-8 to TRBJ2-1; D perhaps matches TRBD2 (6 bases). V was clipped by 1 base and J by 7 bases, with 18 bases between them. The length of the CDR3 is 16 residues. CDR1 is SGHTS and CDR2 is YDEGEE in the germline V gene. Written as DNA, the CDR3 is TGTGCCAGCAGCTTGAGGACACCCTCCCGGGGGAATGAGCAGTTCTTC. This gives the protein CASSLRTPSRGNEQFF.

This clonotype was counted ten times or more. The V and J genes are TRBV7-9 and TRBJ2-5; possible D gene TRBD1, 6 bases. CDR3 length: 18 amino acids. V lost 1 base to trimming and J lost 2 bases, with 20 bases between them. From germline, CDR1 is SEHNR and CDR2 FQNEAQ (reference sequence). CDR3 in DNA: TGTGCCAGCAGCTTAGTCGCCAGGACAGACCTTTTGCAAGAGACCCAGTACTTC. Its translation is CASSLVARTDLLQETQYF.

This clonotype has a count of ten or more. The chain is built from TRBV20-1 and TRBJ2-7; 9 nucleotides line up with TRBD2. The length of the CDR3 is 14 residues. V dropped 1 base and J dropped 5; count of bases not matched to a gene: 6. Germline lookup yields CDR1 DFQATT and CDR2 SNEGSKA (reference sequence). As DNA, the CDR3 is TGCAGTGCTAGAGCCGGGACTAGCAATAACGAGCAGTACTTC. Translation gives CSARAGTSNNEQYF.

This clonotype was recorded many times. The V call is TRBV24-1, the J call TRBJ2-7; D is undetermined. The CDR3 has 13 residues. Germline V lookup: CDR1 KGHDR, CDR2 SFDVKD. V was shortened by 6 bases and J by 0 bases, with 8 bases between the two germline ends. The CDR3 loop reads CATSTHSSYEQYF. The CDR3 nucleotides read TGTGCCACCAGTACGCACAGCTCCTACGAGCAGTACTTC.

The chain uses TRBV4-1 and TRBJ2-7, with 7 bases matching TRBD1. Germline CDR1 MGHRA, CDR2 YSYEKL. The CDR3 is 12 residues long. J lost 12 bases, V lost 3 bases, and 8 bases had no gene match. The CDR3 DNA is TGCGCCAGCAGCCAGGTAGGGACAGCCCCGTACTTC. Its translation: CASSQVGTAPYF.

Many counts were recorded for this clonotype. The V call is TRBV20-1, the J call TRBJ1-1; tentative D call: TRBD1 (5 bases). This CDR3 comprises 13 residues. The V end lost 3 bases, the J end lost 5 bases, and 13 bases lay between the germline ends. Germline CDR1 DFQATT, CDR2 SNEGSKA (reference sequence). CDR3 DNA sequence: TGCAGTGCTAGGGGGCAGATTGGGACTGAAGCTTTCTTT. It specifies CSARGQIGTEAFF.

V gene TRBV30 combines with J gene TRBJ2-3, with 7 positions matching TRBD2. The CDR3 is 15 amino acids. The V and J ends lost 2 bases and 3 bases, in that order; junction bases with no gene match: 8. Germline V CDR1 and CDR2: GTSNPN, SVGIG (reference sequence). The CDR3 loop reads CAWSPWSGKTDTQYF. The CDR3, as DNA: TGTGCCTGGAGTCCCTGGAGCGGGAAAACAGATACGCAGTATTTT.

The table lists this clonotype with many counts. The V call is TRBV2, the J call TRBJ2-7; D tentatively reads TRBD1 or TRBD2 (6 bases each). V gave up 0 bases and J gave up 6 bases, with 15 bases separating them. Germline V gene lookup returns CDR1 SNHLY and CDR2 FYNNEI. The CDR3 contains 15 residues. CDR3 DNA: TGTGCCAGCAGTGAAGCGCTTCTGGGGGGCGGCGAGCAGTACTTC. Translation gives CASSEALLGGGEQYF.

This clonotype showed up just a few times. The gene calls are TRBV12-3 or TRBV12-4 and TRBJ2-1; D perhaps matches TRBD2 (5 bases). Between the trimmed V and J ends, which lost 8 bases and 6 bases, there was a span of 17 bases. The CDR3 consists of 14 residues. CDR3 protein: CASGKSEGRNEQFF. CDR3 bases: TGTGCCAGCGGGAAGTCTGAGGGCCGCAATGAGCAGTTCTTC.

This sequence joins TRBV7-8 and TRBJ2-2; D perhaps matches TRBD1 (6 bases). V lost 7 bases and J lost 6, with 21 bases in between. CDR3 size: 16 residues. The germline V gene encodes CDR1 SGHVS and CDR2 FQNEAQ. The CDR3 spells CASIPLKKQGSGELFF. CDR3 bases: TGTGCCAGCATCCCCTTGAAAAAACAGGGCTCCGGGGAGCTGTTTTTT.

This clonotype was seen ten or more times. The rearrangement uses TRBV12-3 or TRBV12-4 and TRBJ2-3; 8 bases are a match to TRBD2. The DNA end is a closer match to TRBJ2-7, so the J assignment may be wrong. This CDR3 comprises 15 residues. The CDR3: CASTPGLAEGYEQYF. For the CDR3, the DNA is TGTGCCAGCACCCCCGGACTAGCCGAGGGCTACGAGCAGTACTTC.

On this clonotype: One base away lies a much larger clone, so this may be a sequencing read error. The chain combines TRBV20-1 with TRBJ1-1; no clear D gene. The germline V gene has CDR1 DFQATT and CDR2 SNEGSKA (reference sequence). Trimming took off 2 bases at V and 7 bases at J, with 14 bases between the two ends. This CDR3 spans 13 amino acids. The CDR3: CSARPGRQSEAFF. The DNA of the CDR3 is TGCAGTGCTAGACCTGGTCGGCAGAGTGAAGCTTTCTTT.

About this clonotype itself: A much larger clone is a single base away; this may be a read error. The rearrangement joins TRBV6-6 to TRBJ2-3, with D unclear. Looked up from germline, CDR1 is MNHNY and CDR2 is SVGAGI (reference sequence). The CDR3 length is 15 residues. DNA for the CDR3: TGTGTCAGCAGTTACTCGTCTACGAGCACAGATACGCAGTATTTT. Its protein is CVSSYSSTSTDTQYF.

Points on this clonotype: This likely came from a read error, as a far larger clone is one base away. This chain uses TRBV2 with TRBJ2-7; D possibly corresponds to TRBD2 (6 bases). V lost 11 bases, J lost 4 bases, and 18 bases lay in between. The CDR3 sequence is 13 residues long. CDR1 SNHLY and CDR2 FYNNEI come from the germline V gene. Written as DNA, the CDR3 is TGTGCCGGTCCTGGCGGGGCTCCTTACGAGCAGTACTTC. Encoded protein: CAGPGGAPYEQYF.

The chain carries TRBV3-1 and TRBJ2-3; D uncertain. V was shortened by 1 base and J by 3 bases, with 8 bases between the two germline ends. Germline V CDR1 and CDR2: LGHDT, YNNKEL (reference sequence). This CDR3 is built from 14 residues. CDR3 sequence reads: CASSQGVGTDTQYF. The CDR3 DNA reads as TGTGCCAGCAGCCAAGGGGTCGGGACAGATACGCAGTATTTT.

The table lists this clonotype with many counts. The chain employs TRBV28 and TRBJ2-3; 7 positions agree with TRBD1. CDR1 and CDR2 from the germline V gene are MDHEN and SYDVKM. The CDR3 is 19 residues long. J was trimmed by 0 bases and V by 2 bases; bases with no gene match: 14. The CDR3 DNA reads as TGTGCCAGCAGTTTAGCGAGGGGGCTAGGTAGCGTCAGCACAGATACGCAGTATTTT. Translated: CASSLARGLGSVSTDTQYF.

This clonotype has a count of ten or more. The genes are TRBV6-5 and TRBJ2-3, with D perhaps matching TRBD1 or TRBD2 (5 bases each). From germline, CDR1 is MNHEY and CDR2 SVGAGI. The length of the CDR3 is 16 residues. V was clipped by 0 bases and J by 5 bases, with 15 bases between them. The CDR3 sequence is CASSYSFTGLGDTQYF. The CDR3 bases are TGTGCCAGCAGTTACTCGTTTACGGGGCTAGGAGATACGCAGTATTTT.

With respect to this clonotype: This is likely a read error, given that the CDR3 carries no conserved phenylalanine or tryptophan at its end. The rearrangement uses TRBV7-2 and TRBJ2-7; D call uncertain. The CDR3 has 11 residues. The V gene lost 2 bases and the J gene lost 1 base, with 0 bases spanning the gap. CDR1 and CDR2 (germline): SGHTA, FQGNSA. DNA of the CDR3: TGTGCCAGCAGCTTATCCTACGAGCAGTACCTC. Amino acids: CASSLSYEQYL.

This clonotype was seen a few times. CDR3 amino acids: CASSLVGVAWSSYNEQFF. The CDR3 DNA is TGTGCCAGCAGCTTAGTAGGGGTAGCGTGGAGCTCCTACAATGAGCAGTTCTTC. The chain is built from TRBV7-9 and TRBJ2-1; D assignment may be TRBD1 or TRBD2 (5 bases each). V dropped 1 base and J dropped 0 bases, with 16 bases sitting between them. The germline CDR1 and CDR2 sequences are SEHNR and FQNEAQ (reference sequence). The CDR3 runs 18 residues.

This clonotype was observed many times. CDR3 nucleotide sequence: TGTGCCAGCAGTGAAGGCCAGGGCTCCCAGCCCCAGCATTTT. Amino acids: CASSEGQGSQPQHF. This chain joins TRBV6-1 and TRBJ1-5; a weak D match, TRBD1 (5 bases). This CDR3 is 14 amino acids long. V was cut by 1 base and J by 7 bases, with 11 bases left in between. Germline assignment: CDR1 MNHNS and CDR2 SASEGT.

This clonotype has ten or more counts. The rearrangement uses TRBV2 and TRBJ1-6; weak D call: TRBD1 (5 bases). Trimming stripped 1 base from V and 10 bases from J, with 14 bases between. Germline V gene sequence: CDR1 SNHLY, CDR2 FYNNEI. There are 15 residues in the CDR3. CDR3 amino acids: CASSEVGGVGSPLHF. Written as DNA, the CDR3 is TGTGCCAGCAGTGAAGTGGGAGGGGTTGGGTCACCCCTCCACTTT.

This clonotype was found many times. The chain employs TRBV12-3 or TRBV12-4 and TRBJ2-7; D might be TRBD1 (6 bases). The CDR3 is 13 residues long. V lost 6 bases and J lost 2, with 11 bases in between. The chain's CDR3 is CASSPDRTYEQYF. The CDR3, as DNA: TGTGCCAGCAGCCCGGACAGAACCTACGAGCAGTACTTC.

This clonotype occurred many times. The rearrangement uses TRBV2 and TRBJ2-5; D may be TRBD1 or TRBD2 (5 bases each). The CDR3 totals 13 residues. Germline lookup yields CDR1 SNHLY and CDR2 FYNNEI. V shed 6 bases and J shed 5 bases, with 13 bases lying between them. The CDR3 sequence is CASRTLEGETQYF. The CDR3 DNA is TGTGCCAGCAGGACCCTAGAGGGGGAGACCCAGTACTTC. The full variable domain, completed using reference TRBV2 and TRBJ2-5, is EPEVTQTPSHQVTQMGQEVILRCVPISNHLYFYWYRQILGQKVEFLVSFYNNEISEKSEIFDDQFSVERPDGSNFTLKIRSTKLEDSAMYFCASRTLEGETQYFGPGTRLLVL.

The chain uses TRBV10-3 and TRBJ2-7, with no clear D. Germline lookup yields CDR1 ENHRY and CDR2 SYGVKD. Trimming cost V 6 bases and J 0 bases, with 9 bases left between them. This CDR3 spans 13 amino acids. This CDR3 reads CAIRNRSSYEQYF. The CDR3 DNA follows: TGTGCCATCAGGAACAGAAGCTCCTACGAGCAGTACTTC.

This clonotype was detected many times. The chain combines TRBV29-1 with TRBJ1-5; D not resolved. The germline gives CDR1 SQVTM, CDR2 ANQGSEA. The CDR3 consists of 12 residues. Trimming shortened V by 4 bases and J by 6 bases, and 10 bases separated the two germline ends. The CDR3 sequence is CSVGGSGQPQHF. CDR3 coding DNA: TGCAGCGTTGGGGGTAGTGGTCAGCCCCAGCATTTT.